The rows below give T cell receptor beta chains drawn from one sample of a study of T cells in tuberculosis. Sequencing used immunoSEQ multiplex PCR; TCRdb keeps in-frame clones, though not all of them. The repertoire consists of about 40,000 clones, with around 93% occurring once and the leading ten covering roughly 12%. Sequenced input: PBMCs. The source is a donor aged 5-35 years with latent tuberculosis or without tuberculosis infection. Some clones in this sample may be carry-over from other donors' samples. Each CDR3 is given with its conserved first and last residue. The order of the fields is V gene, CDR3 protein.

v_gene: TRBV9
CDR3aa: CASSVEDTDYGYTF

v_gene: TRBV4-1
CDR3aa: CASSPVQVSGNTIYF

v_gene: TRBV21-1
CDR3aa: CASSKEKGLTKNIQYF

v_gene: TRBV5-4
CDR3aa: CASSSPGLAETQYF

v_gene: TRBV7-8
CDR3aa: CASSLVALKETQYF

v_gene: TRBV4-3
CDR3aa: CASSYDDRDGNTIYF

v_gene: TRBV4-1
CDR3aa: CASSQDSNRVNGYTF

v_gene: TRBV13
CDR3aa: CASSSTTNEKLFF

v_gene: TRBV19
CDR3aa: CASSIVFTGANSGANVLTF

v_gene: TRBV7-8
CDR3aa: CASSLEGTGNEKLFF

v_gene: TRBV19
CDR3aa: CASSMLTGQPQHF

v_gene: TRBV9
CDR3aa: CASSVAIGATYGYTF

v_gene: TRBV5-1
CDR3aa: CASSSKPGTGEKLFF

v_gene: TRBV2
CDR3aa: CASLAIPSSYNEQFF

v_gene: TRBV6-5
CDR3aa: CASSYSGGPGTEAFF

v_gene: TRBV14
CDR3aa: CASSRERQAANYGYTF

v_gene: TRBV30
CDR3aa: CAWSDRYTQYF

v_gene: TRBV9
CDR3aa: CASSTGQGSDEQFF

v_gene: TRBV11-3
CDR3aa: CASSLEQRGYNEQFF

v_gene: TRBV2
CDR3aa: CASSEEGSSYNEQFF

v_gene: TRBV10-2
CDR3aa: CASSESTGGHYGYTF

v_gene: TRBV5-6
CDR3aa: CASSFRGELSRSYNSPLHF

v_gene: TRBV27
CDR3aa: CASSLVLAGKETQYF

v_gene: TRBV9
CDR3aa: CASSASGQGYGYTF

v_gene: TRBV27
CDR3aa: CASSPRTVPFSGANVLTF

v_gene: TRBV6-5
CDR3aa: CASRVDRGHYEQYF

v_gene: TRBV5-6
CDR3aa: CASSVQGPSPLHF

v_gene: TRBV11-2
CDR3aa: CASSLGPEGTDTQYF

v_gene: TRBV15
CDR3aa: CATSRFRRQGTSYEQYF

v_gene: TRBV30
CDR3aa: CAWSVFVSGKGRGTEAFF

v_gene: TRBV28
CDR3aa: CASRRQGVAQPQHF

v_gene: TRBV6-5
CDR3aa: CASSYGDRVYGYTF

v_gene: TRBV6-5
CDR3aa: CASSARGKNYGYTF

v_gene: TRBV6-1
CDR3aa: CASSVSGIWETQYF

v_gene: TRBV9
CDR3aa: CASSATGEANNEQFF

v_gene: TRBV29-1
CDR3aa: CSARQGGDTGELFF